What follows are 26 T cell receptor beta chains derived from one specimen sequenced in a study of molecular identifiers for immune sequencing clone quantification. Each CDR3 protein is one row after TCRdb ran MiXCR on the PCR reads. The repertoire consists of under 800,000 distinct CDR3 sequences, with roughly 23% occurring once and the leading ten covering about 0.81%. The sequencing input was naive CD8+ T cells from blood, with Jurkat cell RNA spiked in. The subset was: FACS-sorted CD8+CD4-CCR7+CD45RA+ naive T cells. The source is a human donor in good health. Some libraries in this study had Jurkat cell RNA spiked in.

The table lists this clonotype with many counts. At one of its ends the junction is not consistent with the germline gene, which may arise from a read error. Here the CDR3 reads CASSDTGPPDF. The CDR3 DNA sequence: TGTGCCAGCAGCGACACGGGACCACCAGACTTC. The chain recombines TRBV25-1 with TRBJ2-7; tentatively, D is TRBD1 or TRBD2 (5 bases each). The CDR3 runs to 11 residues. Germline values: CDR1 MGHDK, CDR2 SYGVNS.

This clonotype was found a few times. The rearrangement uses TRBV18 and TRBJ1-2, with D maybe TRBD1 (6 bases). V was cut by 1 base and J by 7 bases, with 16 bases left in between. The V gene's germline CDR1 is KGHSH and CDR2 LQKENI. CDR3 length: 15 residues. CDR3 region: CASSPLGTGLGGYTF. DNA of the CDR3: TGTGCCAGCTCACCACTCGGAACAGGGCTTGGTGGCTACACCTTC.

This chain links TRBV2 with TRBJ2-5; possibly TRBD1 for D (5 bases). Trimming removed 5 bases from V and 3 bases from J, with 13 bases in between. The V gene's germline CDR1 is SNHLY and CDR2 FYNNEI. This CDR3 spans 14 amino acids. CDR3 loop: CASSTYDSEETQYF. CDR3 nucleotides: TGTGCCAGCAGTACTTACGACAGTGAAGAGACCCAGTACTTC.

This clonotype was detected ten times or more. The chain employs TRBV20-1 and TRBJ2-7; no definite D call. CDR3 size: 15 residues. Germline loops: CDR1 DFQATT, CDR2 SNEGSKA (reference sequence). Deletions cut 6 bases from V and 0 bases from J, with 18 bases between. The CDR3 DNA is TGCAGTGCGGCAGACGATCAAAGGAGCTCCTACGAGCAGTACTTC. This encodes CSAADDQRSSYEQYF.

This chain joins TRBV27 and TRBJ2-7; possible D gene TRBD2, 6 bases. With 3 bases removed from V and 7 bases from J, the gap between germline ends came to 16 bases. The CDR3 spans 14 residues. In germline, CDR1 is MNHEY, CDR2 SMNVEV (reference sequence). The CDR3 DNA sequence: TGTGCCAGCAGTTTGGAGGGTCCAACTACGGAGCAGTACTTC. As protein: CASSLEGPTTEQYF.

Comment on this clonotype: Just one base apart from a much larger clone, this may be a read error. Since no conserved phenylalanine or tryptophan closes the CDR3, a read error is the likely cause. DNA for the CDR3: TGTGCCAGCAGCTCCACCGAAGCGAGGTCTCGTACAGATACGCAGTATCTT. Translating gives CASSSTEARSRTDTQYL. The genes are TRBV7-9 and TRBJ2-3; no reliable D call. Per the germline V gene, CDR1 is SEHNR and CDR2 is FQNEAQ (reference sequence). The germline V and J ends were trimmed by 4 bases and 3 bases, with 20 bases remaining between them. CDR3 length: 17 residues.

As for this clonotype: Since a much larger clone is just one base distant, this may be a read error. The V call is TRBV7-9, the J call TRBJ1-1; 7 bases fit TRBD1. This CDR3 is 14 amino acids long. The germline gives CDR1 SEHNR, CDR2 FQNEAQ (reference sequence). V shed 5 bases and J 4 bases; nucleotides not matched to a gene: 7. CDR3 sequence (DNA): TGTGCCAGCAGCAAGTGGGACAGATTCACTGAAGCTTTCTTT. This encodes CASSKWDRFTEAFF. Combining the CDR3 with reference TRBV7-9 and TRBJ1-1 gives the whole variable domain DTGVSQNPRHKITKRGQNVTFRCDPISEHNRLYWYRQTLGQGPEFLTYFQNEAQLEKSRLLSDRFSAERPKGSFSTLEIQRTEQGDSAMYLCASSKWDRFTEAFFGQGTRLTVV.

Ten or more counts support this clonotype. V is TRBV19 and J is TRBJ1-5; D not resolved. The CDR3 consists of 15 residues. The V end was cut by 3 bases, the J end by 2 bases, with 11 bases between. Germline CDR1 LNHDA, CDR2 SQIVND (reference sequence). CDR3: CASSMTGSGNQPQHF. DNA for the CDR3: TGTGCCAGTAGTATGACCGGGTCGGGCAATCAGCCCCAGCATTTT.

This clonotype was counted at least ten times. The CDR3, as DNA: TGTGCCAGCAGCGCGGGACAGCTTGAAGCTTTCTTT. This translates into CASSAGQLEAFF. This chain uses TRBV7-9 with TRBJ1-1, with 7 bases identical to TRBD1. Trimming at V came to 5 bases and at J to 7 bases, leaving 4 bases not matched to a gene. The CDR3 is 12 residues long. Germline V gene data show CDR1 as SEHNR and CDR2 as FQNEAQ (reference sequence).

Of note for this clonotype: A read error may explain this, as a much larger clone is one base away. This rearrangement joins TRBV28 to TRBJ2-3; no reliable D call. The CDR3 consists of 14 residues. Germline V CDR1 and CDR2: MDHEN, SYDVKM. Trimming left V 3 bases short and J 2 bases short, with 9 bases between. The CDR3 sequence: CASSFNRNTDTQYF. For the CDR3, the DNA is TGTGCCAGCAGTTTCAACCGGAACACAGATACGCAGTATTTT.

The sample holds many counts of this clonotype. The rearrangement joins TRBV28 to TRBJ2-6; D ambiguous. V was trimmed by 7 bases and J by 0 bases, leaving 13 bases between them. The CDR3 is 16 residues long. From germline, CDR1 is MDHEN and CDR2 SYDVKM. The CDR3, as DNA: TGTGCCAGCAATAGCAGGCCAATCTCTGGGGCCAACGTCCTGACTTTC. Encoded protein: CASNSRPISGANVLTF.

In its sample, this clonotype was seen many times. The chain carries TRBV9 and TRBJ2-3, with D unresolved. V dropped 3 bases and J dropped 2 bases, with 1 base sitting between them. CDR1 SGDLS and CDR2 YYNGEE come from the germline V gene. CDR3 length equals 11 residues. CDR3 loop: CASSATDTQYF. The CDR3 nucleotides read TGTGCCAGCAGCGCCACAGATACGCAGTATTTT.

A remark on this clonotype: Since the CDR3 does not end with the conserved phenylalanine or tryptophan, this likely comes from a read error. The V call is TRBV13, the J call TRBJ2-3; TRBD2 might be the D (6 bases). Germline V gene data show CDR1 as PRHDT and CDR2 as FYEKMQ (reference sequence). The V gene lost 10 bases and the J gene lost 4 bases, with 15 bases spanning the gap. The length of the CDR3 is 13 residues. As DNA, the CDR3 is TGTGCCACCGGGACTGGAAAAGCAGATACGCAGTATTAT. Amino acids: CATGTGKADTQYY.

The chain uses TRBV29-1 and TRBJ1-2; D is perhaps TRBD1 (6 bases). CDR1 and CDR2 from the germline V gene are SQVTM and ANQGSEA. The germline V and J ends were trimmed by 5 bases and 9 bases, with 19 bases remaining between them. The CDR3 sequence is 13 residues long. CDR3 sequence reads: CSVPGTLSGSYTF. CDR3 DNA: TGCAGCGTTCCCGGGACACTGTCTGGTAGCTACACCTTC.

This clonotype occurred a few times. The chain is built from TRBV19 and TRBJ1-2; 8 bases are a match to TRBD1. This CDR3 is built from 15 residues. V shed 6 bases, J shed 4 bases, and the junction held 10 bases outside the gene matches. Germline CDR1 reads LNHDA; CDR2 reads SQIVND (reference sequence). The CDR3 loop is CASRVGDRSTYGYTF. The CDR3 DNA follows: TGTGCCAGTAGGGTGGGGGACAGGAGTACCTATGGCTACACCTTC.

In this sample, this clonotype turned up a few times. V and J are TRBV2 and TRBJ2-2; 10 nucleotides agree with TRBD2. The CDR3 sequence is 15 residues long. Germline V lookup: CDR1 SNHLY, CDR2 FYNNEI. With V trimmed by 1 base and J by 6 bases, 2 bases remained unmatched. CDR3 sequence: CASSEVSGRAGELFF. DNA for the CDR3: TGTGCCAGCAGTGAAGTCAGCGGGAGGGCCGGGGAGCTGTTTTTT.

This clonotype was detected ten times or more. The gene calls are TRBV6-5 and TRBJ2-5; the match to TRBD2 covers 8 bases. V trimming: 4 bases; J trimming: 1 base; junction bases outside the gene matches: 5. From germline, CDR1 is MNHEY and CDR2 SVGAGI. The CDR3 length is 15 residues. The CDR3 DNA is TGTGCCAGCAGTTTCACAGCGGGGGCCCAAGAGACCCAGTACTTC. Its translation is CASSFTAGAQETQYF.

This clonotype was counted at least ten times. The chain recombines TRBV7-7 with TRBJ2-2; D uncertain. Trimming left V 5 bases short and J 1 base short, with 14 bases between. The CDR3 totals 16 residues. CDR1 and CDR2 from the germline V gene are SSHAT and FNYEAQ (reference sequence). CDR3 sequence: CASSPAVTQNTGELFF. The DNA for the CDR3 is TGTGCCAGCAGCCCCGCGGTGACGCAGAACACCGGGGAGCTGTTTTTT.

The V and J genes are TRBV20-1 and TRBJ2-1; D assignment may be TRBD1 or TRBD2 (5 bases each). Trimming took 5 bases from V and 4 from J, leaving 15 bases between them. The CDR3 extends over 14 amino acids. CDR1 and CDR2 from the germline V gene are DFQATT and SNEGSKA (reference sequence). The chain's CDR3 is CSAPYGTVYNEQFF. The CDR3 DNA is TGCAGTGCTCCTTATGGGACCGTTTACAATGAGCAGTTCTTC.

This clonotype was counted ten times or more. The chain couples TRBV15 to TRBJ1-4; D might be TRBD1 (6 bases). The CDR3 is made up of 15 amino acids. Looked up from germline, CDR1 is LNHNV and CDR2 is YYDKDF (reference sequence). V lost 4 bases to trimming and J lost 4 bases, with 13 bases between them. Written as DNA, the CDR3 is TGTGCCACCAGCACAAAACAGGGAATTAATGAAAAACTGTTTTTT. Protein: CATSTKQGINEKLFF.

This chain uses TRBV19 with TRBJ2-7, with 8 bases lining up with TRBD2. CDR1 is LNHDA and CDR2 is SQIVND in the germline V gene (reference sequence). The CDR3 spans 11 residues. The trim removed 10 bases at V and 9 bases at J, leaving 8 bases unmatched. DNA for the CDR3: TGTGCCACCGGGGGGGGCGACGGGCAGTACTTC. Translated, it gives CATGGGDGQYF.

This clonotype was counted at least ten times. J is TRBJ2-1 and V is TRBV7-2; 15 bases map to TRBD2. Germline V gives CDR1 SGHTA, CDR2 FQGNSA. V trimming: 1 base; J trimming: 4 bases; junction bases outside the gene matches: 5. This CDR3 has 18 residues. The CDR3 DNA follows: TGTGCCAGCAGCTTAGGGGGACTAGCGGGAGGTTTATACAATGAGCAGTTCTTC. It specifies CASSLGGLAGGLYNEQFF.

This clonotype has just a few counts. The gene calls are TRBV27 and TRBJ1-6; tentatively, D is TRBD1 (5 bases). Germline CDR1 MNHEY, CDR2 SMNVEV (reference sequence). This CDR3 has 14 residues. V gave up 7 bases and J gave up 10 bases, with 17 bases separating them. This chain's CDR3 is CASNPLGGDSPLHF. For the CDR3, the DNA is TGTGCCAGCAACCCCCTGGGGGGAGACTCACCCCTCCACTTT.

The chain uses TRBV9 and TRBJ2-7, with 10 bases aligning to TRBD2. The V segment lost 3 bases and the J segment 6 bases; nucleotides outside the gene matches: 12. Germline assignment: CDR1 SGDLS and CDR2 YYNGEE. CDR3 size: 16 residues. DNA of the CDR3: TGTGCCAGCAGCGACAGCCCCGGGCTAGCGGGAGTCGAGCAGTACTTC. This sequence encodes CASSDSPGLAGVEQYF.

A remark on this clonotype: The junction departs from the called germline gene at one end, perhaps through a read error. The chain has TRBV4-3 and TRBJ2-7, with D possibly matching TRBD1 (6 bases). The CDR3 has 16 amino acids. Germline CDR1 is LGHNA and CDR2 is YSLEER. The CDR3 spells CASSSNSTGIAYEQSF. For the CDR3, the DNA is TGCGCCAGCAGCTCTAACTCGACAGGAATAGCCTACGAGCAGTCCTTC.

This clonotype was counted once. This chain joins TRBV6-1 and TRBJ1-5; D is undetermined. This CDR3 is 16 amino acids long. Germline CDR1 MNHNS, CDR2 SASEGT. The germline V and J ends were trimmed by 2 bases and 2 bases, with 13 bases remaining between them. The CDR3 is CASSELQLAGNQPQHF. The CDR3 DNA follows: TGTGCCAGCAGTGAACTTCAATTAGCCGGCAATCAGCCCCAGCATTTT.